This T cell receptor (beta chain) was obtained from a study of blood T cells in healthy people across ages. This clonotype was seen a handful of times. CDR1 SNHLY and CDR2 FYNNEI come from the germline V gene. The CDR3 runs to 15 residues. Trimming removed 4 bases at V and 9 bases at J, with 21 bases between. In terms of origin and age, donors were healthy Caucasian individuals from Russia aged about 6 to 100. Using a J-beta primer mix together with a sample-barcoded 5' primer, a second PCR was run for 7 to 11 cycles. Every sample gave at least 3 million paired-end reads containing CDR3. TCRdb processed the 5' RACE reads anew with MiXCR; each CDR3 protein has one entry. The table lists under 2 million distinct CDR3 sequences, 30% to 35% of them singletons.

The sample taken for sequencing was blood. The TCR comes from a woman in her thirties in good health. This sequence joins TRBV2 and TRBJ1-2, with a possible D match to TRBD1 (6 bases). CDR3 DNA sequence: TGTGCCAGCAGTGTAGAGACAGGAGGATCCGGGAGCTACACCTTC. It is translated as CASSVETGGSGSYTF.